This TCR beta chain emerged from a study of cytomegalovirus exposure and HLA in healthy donors. The V end lost 2 bases, the J end lost 6 bases, and 14 bases lay between the germline ends. Germline V gene sequence: CDR1 SGHNT, CDR2 YYREEE (reference sequence). The CDR3 is 15 residues long. PCR primers comprised 60 Vbeta and 13 Jbeta primers. The table came from immunoSEQ multiplex PCR; TCRdb's copy has only in-frame clones and leaves some out. The sample yields 90,000 to 150,000 clones, 15% seen once. The source of this sequence is a woman in her late teens or twenties in good health and CMV-seronegative. Sequenced material: PBMCs. The J gene is TRBJ2-2, the V gene TRBV5-4; the D gene is possibly TRBD2 (6 bases). The CDR3 DNA reads as TGTGCCAGCAGCTTCCTCAGGGAGGCGCCCGGGGAGCTGTTTTTT. This sequence encodes CASSFLREAPGELFF.